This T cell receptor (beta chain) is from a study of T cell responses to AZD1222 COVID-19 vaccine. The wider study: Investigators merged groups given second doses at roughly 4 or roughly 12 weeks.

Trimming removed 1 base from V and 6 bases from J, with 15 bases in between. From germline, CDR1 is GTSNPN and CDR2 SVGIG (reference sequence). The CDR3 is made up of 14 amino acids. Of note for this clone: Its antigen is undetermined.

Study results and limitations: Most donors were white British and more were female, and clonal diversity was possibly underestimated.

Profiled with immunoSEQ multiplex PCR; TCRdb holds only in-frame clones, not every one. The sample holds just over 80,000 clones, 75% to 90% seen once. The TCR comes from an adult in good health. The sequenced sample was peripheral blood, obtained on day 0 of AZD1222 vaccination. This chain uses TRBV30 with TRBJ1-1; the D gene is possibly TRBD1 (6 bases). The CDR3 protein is CAWSAPPGEPEAFF. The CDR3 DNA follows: TGTGCCTGGAGTGCCCCCCCAGGGGAGCCTGAAGCTTTCTTT. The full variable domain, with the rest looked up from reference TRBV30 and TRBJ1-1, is SQTIHQWPATLVQPVGSPLSLECTVEGTSNPNLYWYRQAAGRGLQLLFYSVGIGQISSEVPQNLSASRPQDRQFILSSKKLLLSDSGFYLCAWSAPPGEPEAFFGQGTRLTVV.